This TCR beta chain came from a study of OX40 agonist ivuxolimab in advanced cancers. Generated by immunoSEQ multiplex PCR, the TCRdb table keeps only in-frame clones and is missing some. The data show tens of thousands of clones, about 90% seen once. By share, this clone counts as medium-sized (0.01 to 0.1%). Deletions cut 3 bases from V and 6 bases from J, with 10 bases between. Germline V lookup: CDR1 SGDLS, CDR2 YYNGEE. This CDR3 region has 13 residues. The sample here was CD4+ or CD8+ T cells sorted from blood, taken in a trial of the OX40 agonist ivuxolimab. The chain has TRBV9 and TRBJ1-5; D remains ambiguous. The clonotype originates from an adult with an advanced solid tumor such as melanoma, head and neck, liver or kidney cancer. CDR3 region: CASSEFLGQPQHF. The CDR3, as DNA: TGTGCCAGCAGCGAATTTTTGGGTCAGCCCCAGCATTTT.